Each of the 26 T cell receptor beta chains below was sequenced from the same sample in a study of response to subunit inactivated influenza vaccine. TCRdb redid the calling of the RT-PCR reads with MiXCR, one entry per CDR3 protein. This sample has about 650,000 distinct CDR3 sequences; more than 15% occur once, and the top ten carry 11%. The specimen comprised PBMCs from blood, sampled about 13 days after vaccination. The receptors stem from a man aged 50-60 years who received an inactivated influenza vaccine.

The chain links TRBV5-1 to TRBJ2-1; 9 nucleotides line up with TRBD1. The V gene end was trimmed by 2 bases and the J gene end by 7 bases; junction bases not matched to a gene: 7. The germline gives CDR1 SGHRS, CDR2 YFSETQ. The CDR3 is 15 amino acids. In nucleotides, the CDR3 is TGCGCCAGCAGCTTATTTACAGGGGGCCTGAATGAGCAGTTCTTC. It encodes CASSLFTGGLNEQFF. Full variable domain (remainder filled in from reference TRBV5-1 and TRBJ2-1): KAGVTQTPRYLIKTRGQQVTLSCSPISGHRSVSWYQQTPGQGLQFLFEYFSETQRNKGNFPGRFSGRQFSNSRSEMNVSTLELGDSALYLCASSLFTGGLNEQFFGPGTRLTVL.

CDR3 region: CASSLFIRGLGEQYF. The CDR3 region has the DNA TGTGCCAGCAGCTTATTCATTAGGGGGCTAGGCGAGCAGTACTTC. The gene calls are TRBV7-8 and TRBJ2-7; TRBD1 agrees at 7 bases. The V gene's germline CDR1 is SGHVS and CDR2 FQNEAQ. After removal of 2 bases from V and 6 bases from J, the junction contained 10 bases not matched to a gene. CDR3 length equals 15 residues.

The DNA for the CDR3 is TGTGCCAGCAGCGGGAAGGTTATGGGACTACAAGAGACCCAGTACTTC. It translates to CASSGKVMGLQETQYF. The genes are TRBV5-6 and TRBJ2-5; 7 bases map to TRBD2. The CDR3 has 16 residues. The ends lost 4 bases at V and 2 bases at J; junction bases unmatched: 11. Germline V gene lookup returns CDR1 SGHDT and CDR2 YYEEEE.

This clonotype was recorded at least ten times. The chain uses TRBV7-9 and TRBJ1-1; D gene uncertain. The CDR3 has 14 residues. The V gene lost 4 bases and the J gene lost 0 bases, with 9 bases spanning the gap. Germline-derived CDR1 and CDR2 are SEHNR and FQNEAQ (reference sequence). The CDR3: CASSSLRMNTEAFF. The CDR3 bases are TGTGCCAGCAGCTCGCTCAGGATGAACACTGAAGCTTTCTTT.

This clonotype was picked up a small number of times. The CDR3 nucleotides are TGTGCCACCAGCAGAAGGACAGGGAACACCGGGGAGCTGTTTTTT. Translated: CATSRRTGNTGELFF. The chain employs TRBV15 and TRBJ2-2, with 7 bases lining up with TRBD1. With V trimmed by 2 bases and J by 1 base, 1 base remained unmatched. The CDR3 contains 15 residues. Germline V CDR1 and CDR2: LNHNV, YYDKDF (reference sequence).

Of note for this clonotype: A much bigger clone sits one base away, suggesting this may be a read error. The chain employs TRBV10-3 and TRBJ1-1; no clear D. Trimming left V 6 bases short and J 7 bases short, with 12 bases between. In germline, CDR1 is ENHRY, CDR2 SYGVKD. The CDR3 is 12 amino acids. The DNA of the CDR3 is TGTGCCATCAGGGAGACGGGTGATGAAGCTTTCTTT. Translated: CAIRETGDEAFF.

In this sample, this clonotype turned up a few times. The J gene is TRBJ1-1, the V gene TRBV20-1; no clear D gene. The CDR3 totals 14 residues. Trimming pared 0 bases from V and 5 bases from J, leaving 13 bases between. Germline lookup yields CDR1 DFQATT and CDR2 SNEGSKA (reference sequence). CDR3 sequence: CSARDYLGGTEAFF. As DNA, the CDR3 is TGCAGTGCTAGAGATTATCTAGGAGGGACTGAAGCTTTCTTT.

The chain uses TRBV6-2 or TRBV6-3 and TRBJ1-2, with a possible D match to TRBD1 (5 bases). The CDR3 length is 12 residues. Trimming removed 6 bases from V and 3 bases from J, with 8 bases in between. Per the germline V gene, CDR1 is MNHEY and CDR2 is SVGEGT. The CDR3 is CASSLQDYGYTF. CDR3 coding DNA: TGTGCCAGCAGCCTACAGGACTATGGCTACACCTTC.

This rearrangement joins TRBV7-2 to TRBJ2-1; either TRBD1 or TRBD2 may supply D (5 bases each). This CDR3 region has 15 residues. Germline V gene sequence: CDR1 SGHTA, CDR2 FQGNSA. Trimming shortened V by 3 bases and J by 7 bases, and 16 bases separated the two germline ends. CDR3 DNA: TGTGCCAGCAGCTTGACAGATGCGACGGGAAATGAGCAGTTCTTC. It is translated as CASSLTDATGNEQFF.

There are a few counts of this clonotype. The chain employs TRBV12-3 or TRBV12-4 and TRBJ2-2; 12 nucleotides agree with TRBD1. Germline trimming cut 6 bases from V and 6 bases from J; bases unmatched to any gene: 5. This CDR3 is 15 amino acids long. CDR3 sequence: CASSPGTGGPGELFF. In DNA form, the CDR3 reads TGTGCCAGCAGCCCCGGGACAGGGGGCCCCGGGGAGCTGTTTTTT.

This clonotype has just a few counts. The chain carries TRBV28 and TRBJ1-6; a weak D match, TRBD1 (5 bases). V was cut by 4 bases and J by 7 bases, with 11 bases left in between. This CDR3 comprises 14 residues. Germline CDR1 MDHEN, CDR2 SYDVKM. This chain's CDR3 is CASSSGPRNSPLHF. The CDR3 DNA reads as TGTGCCAGCAGTTCGGGACCGAGGAATTCACCCCTCCACTTT. Complete variable domain (other parts from reference TRBV28 and TRBJ1-6): DVKVTQSSRYLVKRTGEKVFLECVQDMDHENMFWYRQDPGLGLRLIYFSYDVKMKEKGDIPEGYSVSREKKERFSLILESASTNQTSMYLCASSSGPRNSPLHFGNGTRLTVT.

This clonotype was detected a few times. The chain couples TRBV2 to TRBJ1-5; D not resolved. This CDR3 spans 13 amino acids. Trimming took off 6 bases at V and 3 bases at J, with 9 bases between the two ends. Germline V CDR1 and CDR2: SNHLY, FYNNEI. The CDR3 DNA sequence: TGTGCCAGCAGGCCAAGGATCAATCAGCCCCAGCATTTT. This sequence encodes CASRPRINQPQHF. Together with reference TRBV2 and TRBJ1-5, the CDR3 gives the full variable domain: EPEVTQTPSHQVTQMGQEVILRCVPISNHLYFYWYRQILGQKVEFLVSFYNNEISEKSEIFDDQFSVERPDGSNFTLKIRSTKLEDSAMYFCASRPRINQPQHFGDGTRLSIL.

This clonotype was seen a few times. The chain is built from TRBV25-1 and TRBJ1-2, with D possibly being TRBD1 (6 bases). CDR1 and CDR2 (germline): MGHDK, SYGVNS. V lost 2 bases and J 4 bases, leaving 11 bases between the germline ends. The CDR3 has 14 residues. The CDR3 loop reads CASSEATGIYGYTF. The DNA for the CDR3 is TGTGCCAGCAGTGAAGCCACAGGGATCTATGGCTACACCTTC.

This clonotype was recorded a few times. V gene TRBV3-1 combines with J gene TRBJ1-1; the D gene is possibly TRBD1 (5 bases). Per the germline V gene, CDR1 is LGHDT and CDR2 is YNNKEL (reference sequence). This CDR3 contains 15 residues. Trimming cost V 5 bases and J 6 bases, with 19 bases left between them. As DNA, the CDR3 is TGTGCCAGCAGCGACTCCGGGGCGCCAATCCCTGAAGCTTTCTTT. This gives the protein CASSDSGAPIPEAFF.

This clonotype showed up just a few times. V usage is TRBV9 and J usage is TRBJ2-7; D call uncertain. The CDR3 has 14 residues. The V gene lost 0 bases and the J gene lost 4 bases, with 11 bases spanning the gap. Germline CDR1 and CDR2: SGDLS and YYNGEE. The CDR3 sequence is CASSVGSVQYEQYF. The CDR3 bases are TGTGCCAGCAGCGTAGGCAGTGTGCAATACGAGCAGTACTTC. The variable domain in full, with the rest retrieved from reference TRBV9 and TRBJ2-7, is DSGVTQTPKHLITATGQRVTLRCSPRSGDLSVYWYQQSLDQGLQFLIQYYNGEERAKGNILERFSAQQFPDLHSELNLSSLELGDSALYFCASSVGSVQYEQYFGPGTRLTVT.

This clonotype was seen a handful of times. The gene calls are TRBV12-3 or TRBV12-4 and TRBJ1-1, with TRBD1 identical over 9 bases. V was clipped by 4 bases and J by 5 bases; unmatched bases: 11. The CDR3 is made up of 16 amino acids. The CDR3 DNA reads TGTGCCAGCAGTTCGTCCCCCGGGACAGGGAGTACTGAAGCTTTCTTT. Translated: CASSSSPGTGSTEAFF.

This clonotype has more than one count but fewer than ten. V gene TRBV25-1 combines with J gene TRBJ1-4; tentative D call: TRBD1 (5 bases). Germline lookup yields CDR1 MGHDK and CDR2 SYGVNS. V was cut by 5 bases and J by 7 bases, with 8 bases left in between. This CDR3 is built from 12 residues. CDR3 sequence reads: CASSRGGEKLFF. The CDR3 DNA reads as TGTGCCAGCAGTCGGGGGGGTGAAAAACTGTTTTTT.

The chain has TRBV6-2 or TRBV6-3 and TRBJ2-7; unclear D gene. This CDR3 contains 13 residues. Trimming took 5 bases from V and 0 from J, leaving 8 bases between them. Germline CDR1 is MNHEY and CDR2 is SVGEGT. The CDR3 loop reads CASSHPSSYEQYF. Here the CDR3 DNA reads TGTGCCAGCAGTCACCCGAGCTCCTACGAGCAGTACTTC.

V is TRBV20-1 and J is TRBJ2-5; 10 bases are a match to TRBD2. Trimming at V came to 0 bases and at J to 6 bases, leaving 10 bases not matched to a gene. The CDR3 totals 16 residues. The germline CDR1 and CDR2 sequences are DFQATT and SNEGSKA (reference sequence). The CDR3 region is CSARDRSGRHEKTQYF. CDR3 nucleotides: TGCAGTGCTAGAGACCGTAGCGGGAGGCATGAAAAGACCCAGTACTTC.

This clonotype was seen more than once but under ten times. The J gene is TRBJ1-5, the V gene TRBV10-3; D is possibly TRBD1 (6 bases). Trimming pared 10 bases from V and 6 bases from J, leaving 16 bases between. The CDR3 contains 13 residues. The germline CDR1 and CDR2 sequences are ENHRY and SYGVKD. CDR3 sequence: CATRTAVSQPQHF. CDR3 sequence (DNA): TGTGCCACCCGGACAGCTGTGAGTCAGCCCCAGCATTTT.

Details on this clonotype: The junction and the germline gene differ at one end; a read error may be behind it. The chain employs TRBV20-1 and TRBJ2-7, with 10 bases identical to TRBD2. From germline, CDR1 is DFQATT and CDR2 SNEGSKA (reference sequence). This CDR3 region has 16 residues. The CDR3 DNA reads TGCAGTGCTAGAGGGCCTAGCGGGAGAAGTACTAACGAGCAGTACTTT. It specifies CSARGPSGRSTNEQYF.

CDR3 sequence reads: CSARALDRAGELFF. CDR3 sequence (DNA): TGCAGTGCTAGAGCTCTGGACAGGGCCGGGGAGCTGTTTTTT. J is TRBJ2-2 and V is TRBV20-1, with 8 bases matching TRBD1. The junction had 4 bases not matched to a gene; V was cut back by 1 base and J by 6 bases. Germline V gene sequence: CDR1 DFQATT, CDR2 SNEGSKA (reference sequence). This CDR3 contains 14 residues.

The chain employs TRBV6-2 or TRBV6-3 and TRBJ2-1; TRBD1 or TRBD2 may be the D gene (6 bases each). The CDR3 is 22 amino acids. The germline V gene has CDR1 MNHEY and CDR2 SVGEGT. Trimming took off 0 bases at V and 8 bases at J, with 35 bases between the two ends. CDR3 region: CASSYSIGLRQVAESLWDEQFF. The DNA for the CDR3 is TGTGCCAGCAGTTACTCGATAGGCCTTAGACAGGTAGCGGAATCCCTGTGGGATGAGCAGTTCTTC.

The rearrangement uses TRBV20-1 and TRBJ2-7; D is perhaps TRBD2 (6 bases). The ends were cut back, 3 bases at V and 5 bases at J, with 20 bases in the middle. The germline CDR1 and CDR2 sequences are DFQATT and SNEGSKA (reference sequence). This CDR3 is built from 15 residues. This CDR3 is CSASDPGLPSNEQYF. DNA of the CDR3: TGCAGTGCTAGTGATCCGGGACTTCCAAGTAACGAGCAGTACTTC.

This clonotype has only a few counts. The chain has TRBV4-2 and TRBJ2-1, with D hard to call. Germline loops: CDR1 LGHNA, CDR2 YNFKEQ. The CDR3 has 16 amino acids. V lost 0 bases to trimming and J lost 5 bases, with 14 bases between them. Written as DNA, the CDR3 is TGTGCCAGCAGCCAAGAGTATTGGCTAATTGACAATGAGCAGTTCTTC. Its protein is CASSQEYWLIDNEQFF.

The rearrangement joins TRBV7-2 to TRBJ2-7; 12 nucleotides align to TRBD2. CDR1 is SGHTA and CDR2 is FQGNSA in the germline V gene. The CDR3 totals 16 residues. Germline trimming cut 5 bases from V and 4 bases from J; bases unmatched to any gene: 9. CDR3 in amino acids: CASSPGTSGFKYEQYF. As DNA, the CDR3 is TGTGCCAGCAGCCCGGGGACTAGCGGGTTTAAGTACGAGCAGTACTTC.